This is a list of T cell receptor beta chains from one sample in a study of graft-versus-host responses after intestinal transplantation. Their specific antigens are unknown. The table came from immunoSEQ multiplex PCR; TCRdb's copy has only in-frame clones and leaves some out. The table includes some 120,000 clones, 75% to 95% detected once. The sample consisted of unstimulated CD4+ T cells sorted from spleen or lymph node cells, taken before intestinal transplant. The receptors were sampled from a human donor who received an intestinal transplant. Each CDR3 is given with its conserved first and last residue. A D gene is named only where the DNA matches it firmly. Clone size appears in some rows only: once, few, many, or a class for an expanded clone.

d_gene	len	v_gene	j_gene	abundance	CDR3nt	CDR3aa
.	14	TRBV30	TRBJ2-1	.	TGTGCTCGTACAGGGATTGCCATCTACAATGAGCAGTTCTTC	CARTGIAIYNEQFF
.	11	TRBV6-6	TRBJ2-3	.	TGTGCCAGCACCCACACAGATACGCAGTATTTT	CASTHTDTQYF
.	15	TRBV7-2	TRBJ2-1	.	TGTGCCAGCAGCTTACGGCGGTTTACCTACAATGAGCAGTTCTTC	CASSLRRFTYNEQFF
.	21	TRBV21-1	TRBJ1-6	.	TGTGCCAGCAGCACACCTTGGCGGGGGCCCTTAGTCTGGGCCTATAATTCACCCCTCCACTTT	CASSTPWRGPLVWAYNSPLHF
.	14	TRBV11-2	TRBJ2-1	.	TGTGCCAGCAGCTCGGGGAGCTCCTACAATGAGCAGTTCTTC	CASSSGSSYNEQFF
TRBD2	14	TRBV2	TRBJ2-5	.	TGTGCCAGCAGCTTGAACAGCGGGATGGAGACCCAGTACTTC	CASSLNSGMETQYF
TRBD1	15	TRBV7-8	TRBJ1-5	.	TGTGCCAGCAGCCCGGACAGGAGGCGCAATCAGCCCCAGCATTTT	CASSPDRRRNQPQHF
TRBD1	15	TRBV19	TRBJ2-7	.	TGTGCCAGTAGTACCTCTCGGACAGGCTCCTACGAGCAGTACTTC	CASSTSRTGSYEQYF
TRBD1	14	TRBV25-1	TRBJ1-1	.	TGTGCCAGCAGTCCAGGGGGCCGGAACACTGAAGCTTTCTTT	CASSPGGRNTEAFF
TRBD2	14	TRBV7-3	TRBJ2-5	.	TGTGCCAGCAGCTTCGGAGCGGGGAGCAAGACCCAGTACTTC	CASSFGAGSKTQYF
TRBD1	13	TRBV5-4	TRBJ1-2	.	TGTGCCAGCAGCTTGGATCAGGGGGGTGGCTACACCTTC	CASSLDQGGGYTF
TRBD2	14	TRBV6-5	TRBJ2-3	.	TGTGCCAGCAGTTTAGCGGGGGAGACAGATACGCAGTATTTT	CASSLAGETDTQYF
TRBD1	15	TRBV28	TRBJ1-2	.	TGTGCCAGCAGTAGAACAGGGGGCGTTTACTATGGCTACACCTTC	CASSRTGGVYYGYTF
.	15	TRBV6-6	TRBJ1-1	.	TGTGCCAGCAGTTACGTGGGGGCGAAGGACACTGAAGCTTTCTTT	CASSYVGAKDTEAFF
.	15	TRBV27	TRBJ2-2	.	TGTGCCAGCAGTTTAATCCAGGGCCATGGCGGGGAGCTGTTTTTT	CASSLIQGHGGELFF
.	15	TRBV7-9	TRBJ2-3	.	TGTGCCAGCAGCTCAGGGGAAACGGGCACAGATACGCAGTATTTT	CASSSGETGTDTQYF
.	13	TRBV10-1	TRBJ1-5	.	TGCGCCAGCAGTGAGTCGACTGGACAGCCCCAGCATTTT	CASSESTGQPQHF
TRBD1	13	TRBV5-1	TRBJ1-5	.	TGCGCCAGCAGCTTGGGACAGGGAAAGCCCCAGCATTTT	CASSLGQGKPQHF
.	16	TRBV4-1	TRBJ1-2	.	TGCGCCAGCAGCCAAGGGTTCGGGTTCAGGGGCCGTGGCTACACCTTC	CASSQGFGFRGRGYTF
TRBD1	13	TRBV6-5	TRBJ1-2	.	TGTGCCAGCAGTCCAGGGACAGGCTATGGCTACACCTTC	CASSPGTGYGYTF
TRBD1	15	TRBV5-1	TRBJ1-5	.	TGCGCCAGCAGCTCGACAGGGAATAGCAATCAGCCCCAGCATTTT	CASSSTGNSNQPQHF
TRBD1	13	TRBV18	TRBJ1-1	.	TGTGCCAGCTCATCGGACAGGGACACTGAAGCTTTCTTT	CASSSDRDTEAFF
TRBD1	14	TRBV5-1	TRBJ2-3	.	TGCGCCAGCAGCCGACAGGGGGTCACAGATACGCAGTATTTT	CASSRQGVTDTQYF
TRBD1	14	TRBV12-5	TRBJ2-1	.	TGTGCTAGTGGTCCGGGACAGTCCTACAATGAGCAGTTCTTC	CASGPGQSYNEQFF
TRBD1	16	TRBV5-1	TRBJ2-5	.	TGCGCCAGCAGCTTAGGGGGCGCAGATCCCCAAGAGACCCAGTACTTC	CASSLGGADPQETQYF
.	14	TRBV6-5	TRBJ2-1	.	TGTGCCAGCAGACGGCCAGGCCTATACAATGAGCAGTTCTTC	CASRRPGLYNEQFF
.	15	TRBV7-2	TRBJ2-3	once	TGTGCCAGCAGCTTAGGGGGGGGGCCGGCAGATACGCAGTATTTT	CASSLGGGPADTQYF
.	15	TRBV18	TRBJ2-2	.	TGTGCCAGCTCACCACTCGGGGCGAACACCGGGGAGCTGTTTTTT	CASSPLGANTGELFF
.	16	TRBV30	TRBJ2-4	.	TGTGCCTGGAGCCTACTCACTGGGGGGACCAAAAACATTCAGTACTTC	CAWSLLTGGTKNIQYF
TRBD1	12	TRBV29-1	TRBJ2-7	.	TGCAGCGCAGGGGACAGGGTAAACGAGCAGTACTTC	CSAGDRVNEQYF